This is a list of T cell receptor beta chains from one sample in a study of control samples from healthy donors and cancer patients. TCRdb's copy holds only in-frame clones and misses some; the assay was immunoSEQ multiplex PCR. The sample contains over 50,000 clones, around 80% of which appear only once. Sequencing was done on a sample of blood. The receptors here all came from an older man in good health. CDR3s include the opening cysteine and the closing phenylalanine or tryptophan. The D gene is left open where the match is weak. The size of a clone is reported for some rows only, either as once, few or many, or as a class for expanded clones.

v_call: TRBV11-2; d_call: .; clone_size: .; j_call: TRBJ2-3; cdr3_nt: TGTGCCAGCAGCTTGGCGGGACTCACAGATACGCAGTATTTT; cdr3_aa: CASSLAGLTDTQYF
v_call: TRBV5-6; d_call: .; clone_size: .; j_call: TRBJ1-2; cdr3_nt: TGTGCCAGCAGCTTGTTAGGGTGGGGCTACACCTTC; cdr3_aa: CASSLLGWGYTF
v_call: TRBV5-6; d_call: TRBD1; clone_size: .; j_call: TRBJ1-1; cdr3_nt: TGTGCCAGCAGCTTGGTACAGGGGGGGAACACTGAAGCTTTCTTT; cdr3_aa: CASSLVQGGNTEAFF
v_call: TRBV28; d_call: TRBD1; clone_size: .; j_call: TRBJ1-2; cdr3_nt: TGTGCCAGCAGTCCGCCCCTAGGGACAGAGGGCTACACCTTC; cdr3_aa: CASSPPLGTEGYTF
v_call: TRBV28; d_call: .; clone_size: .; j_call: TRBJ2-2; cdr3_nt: TGTGCCAGCAGTTTAACCGGGGAGCTGTTTTTT; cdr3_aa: CASSLTGELFF
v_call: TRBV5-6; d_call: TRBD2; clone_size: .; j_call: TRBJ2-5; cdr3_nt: TGTGCCAGCAGCTTGGTGGCGGGGGGGCGTGAGACCCAGTACTTC; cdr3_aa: CASSLVAGGRETQYF
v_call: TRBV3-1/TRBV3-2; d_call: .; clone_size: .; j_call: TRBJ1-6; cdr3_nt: TGTGCCAGCAGCCGAGGGGCTAATTCACCCCTCCACTTT; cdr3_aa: CASSRGANSPLHF
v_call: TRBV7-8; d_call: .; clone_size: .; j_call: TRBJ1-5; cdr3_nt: TGTGCCAGCAGCAGACGGACGCGAGAGTATAGCAATCAGCCCCAGCATTTT; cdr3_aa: CASSRRTREYSNQPQHF
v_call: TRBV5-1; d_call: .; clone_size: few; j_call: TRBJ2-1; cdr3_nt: TGCGCCAGCAGCTTGAGAGGAAGGACTCAAGCTGAGCAGTTCTTC; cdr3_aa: CASSLRGRTQAEQFF
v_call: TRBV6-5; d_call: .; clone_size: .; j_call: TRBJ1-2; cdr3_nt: TGTGCCAGCACTAGGGCCGGCCGGTCCTATGGCTACACCTTC; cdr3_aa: CASTRAGRSYGYTF
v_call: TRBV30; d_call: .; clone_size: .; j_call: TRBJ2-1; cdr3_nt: TGTGCCTGGAGTCGCCGGACTTCCTTGGGGGTCAATGAGCAGTTCTTC; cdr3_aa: CAWSRRTSLGVNEQFF
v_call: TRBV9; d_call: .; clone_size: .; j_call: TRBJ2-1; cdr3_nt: TGTGCCAGCAGCCCCGTAGCGGCCCTAAGAGGGCAGTTCTTC; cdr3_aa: CASSPVAALRGQFF
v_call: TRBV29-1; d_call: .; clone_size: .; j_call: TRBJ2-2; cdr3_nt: TGCAGCGCATCGCGGGGCGCCGCGAACACCGGGGAGCTGTTTTTT; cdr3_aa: CSASRGAANTGELFF
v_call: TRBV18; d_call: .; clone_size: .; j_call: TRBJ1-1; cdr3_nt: TGTGCCAGCTCGGCCACATCGGAGGTAGGGAACACTGAAGCTTTCTTT; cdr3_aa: CASSATSEVGNTEAFF
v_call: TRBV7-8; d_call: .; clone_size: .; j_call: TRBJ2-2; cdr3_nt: TGTGCCAGCAGCCTAGGTGTTCAAGGGGGCACCGGGGAGCTGTTTTTT; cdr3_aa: CASSLGVQGGTGELFF
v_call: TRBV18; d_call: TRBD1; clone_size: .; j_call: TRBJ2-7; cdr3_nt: TGTGCCAGCTCACCAACCGGGACAGGGGCTGCCTACGAGCAGTACTTC; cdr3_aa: CASSPTGTGAAYEQYF
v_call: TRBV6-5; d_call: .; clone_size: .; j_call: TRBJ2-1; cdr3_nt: TGTGCCAGCAGTTACGGGGAGGCGCAGTTCTTC; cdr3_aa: CASSYGEAQFF
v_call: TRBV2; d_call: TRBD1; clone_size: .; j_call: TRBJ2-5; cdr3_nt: TGTGCCAGCCCACACGTAGGACAGGGAGGACAAGAGACCCAGTACTTC; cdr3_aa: CASPHVGQGGQETQYF
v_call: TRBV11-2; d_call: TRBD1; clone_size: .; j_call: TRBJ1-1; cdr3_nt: TGTGCCAGCAGCCAACGGACAGGGGGAACCACTGAAGCTTTCTTT; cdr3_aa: CASSQRTGGTTEAFF
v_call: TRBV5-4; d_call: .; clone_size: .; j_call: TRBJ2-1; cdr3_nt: TGTGCCAGCAGCTTGGATCCCTACAATGAGCAGTTCTTC; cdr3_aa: CASSLDPYNEQFF
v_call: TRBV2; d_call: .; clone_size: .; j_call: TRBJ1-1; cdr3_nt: TGTGCCAGCAACCCGGGGTGGGCAGGGGATGGTGGCACTGAAGCTTTCTTT; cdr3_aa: CASNPGWAGDGGTEAFF
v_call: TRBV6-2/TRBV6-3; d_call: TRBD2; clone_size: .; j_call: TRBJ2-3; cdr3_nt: TGTGCCAGCAGTACTAGCGCGGATACGCAGTATTTT; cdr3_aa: CASSTSADTQYF
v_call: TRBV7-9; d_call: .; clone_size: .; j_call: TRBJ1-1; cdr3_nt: TGTGCCAGCAGCTCCCAGGCCACTAGGACTGAAGCTTTCTTT; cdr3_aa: CASSSQATRTEAFF
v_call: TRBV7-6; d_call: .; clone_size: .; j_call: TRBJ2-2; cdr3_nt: TGTGCCAGCAGCCAACCACAAGAGATCACCGGGGAGCTGTTTTTT; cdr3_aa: CASSQPQEITGELFF
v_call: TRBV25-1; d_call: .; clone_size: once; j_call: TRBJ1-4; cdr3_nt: TGTGCCAGCAGCGCCGACAGGAAAAAACTGTTTTTT; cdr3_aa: CASSADRKKLFF
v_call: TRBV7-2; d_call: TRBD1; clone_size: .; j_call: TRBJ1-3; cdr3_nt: TGTGCCAGCAGCCCACAGGGGACGAGCTCTGGAAACACCATATATTTT; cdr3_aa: CASSPQGTSSGNTIYF
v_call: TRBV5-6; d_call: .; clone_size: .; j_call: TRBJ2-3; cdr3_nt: TGTGCCAGCAGCTTGCCCACAGATACGCAGTATTTT; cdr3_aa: CASSLPTDTQYF
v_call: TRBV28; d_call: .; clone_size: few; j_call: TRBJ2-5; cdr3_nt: TGTGCCAGCAGTTTGCTTTTTGGGACCCAGTACTTC; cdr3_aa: CASSLLFGTQYF
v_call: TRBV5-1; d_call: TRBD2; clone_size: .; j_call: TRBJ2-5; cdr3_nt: TGCGCCCGCAGCTGGCCGGGGGCGGGGGGCCAAGAGACCCAGTACTTC; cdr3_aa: CARSWPGAGGQETQYF
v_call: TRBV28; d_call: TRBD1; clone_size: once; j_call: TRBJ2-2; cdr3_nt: TGTGCCAGCTGGGACAGGCAGAACACCGGGGAGCTGTTTTTT; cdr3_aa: CASWDRQNTGELFF
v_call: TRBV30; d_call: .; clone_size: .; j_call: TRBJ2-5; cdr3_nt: TGTGCCTGGTCAAAGACAGTCCAAGAGACCCAGTACTTC; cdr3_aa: CAWSKTVQETQYF
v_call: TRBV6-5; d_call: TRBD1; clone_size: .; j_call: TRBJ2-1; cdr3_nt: TGTGCCACCAGCACCAGACAGGGTACGGATGAGCAGTTCTTC; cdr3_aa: CATSTRQGTDEQFF
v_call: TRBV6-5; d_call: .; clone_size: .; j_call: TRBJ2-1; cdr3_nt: TGTGCCAGCAGCCATGGGCCGGGTGAGCAGTTCTTC; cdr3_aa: CASSHGPGEQFF
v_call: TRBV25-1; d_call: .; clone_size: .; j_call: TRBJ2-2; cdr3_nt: TGTGCCAGCAGCGAAAGGTTTTGGGGGCGGTCCGGGATAAGGGAGCTGTTTTTT; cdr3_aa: CASSERFWGRSGIRELFF
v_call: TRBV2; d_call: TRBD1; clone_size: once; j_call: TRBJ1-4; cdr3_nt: TGTGCCAGCAGTGAAGGGCAGGGGGGCGAAAAACTGTTTTTT; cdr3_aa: CASSEGQGGEKLFF